The T cell receptor (beta chain) described here comes from a study of blood T cell repertoires in COVID-19 (TCRdb year 2020). For the wider study: Collaborator samples came from the United States, Italy and Spain and covered acute and convalescent phases of COVID-19. The material from the prospective study consisted of cDNA or gDNA derived from T cells, B-cell-depleted T cells, or PBMCs. The repertoires were released in a freely available public database meant as a resource for research on the immune response to SARS-CoV-2. Where available, HLA class I and class II types were obtained from metadata supplied by the sample provider rather than from assay-based typing. The samples were drawn from the first 160 participants of the ongoing ImmuneRACE study and from roughly 1,300 subjects provided by 6 global collaborators. The sample metadata nearly always contained a de-identified subject ID, COVID-19 status, age in years and sex. The dataset comprised deeply sampled blood TCRbeta repertoires from subjects exposed to, actively infected with, or recovered from COVID-19. Summary of the overall study and its limitations: The amount of clinical and demographic metadata varied by source and participant and was provided uncurated.

TCRbeta CDR3 regions were amplified from genomic DNA using the immunoSEQ Assay, a bias-controlled multiplex PCR. Processing in the source paper ran as follows. Within the assay, amplification of reference gene primers was used to estimate how many nucleated cells each sample contained. Sequence reads were collapsed and filtered to measure the absolute abundance of every unique TCRbeta CDR3 rearrangement. Productive Simpson clonality was computed per sample as the square root of Simpson's diversity index over productive rearrangements. TCRdb holds this immuneACCESS table with in-frame rearrangements only. Some clones are missing; in checked studies, unresolved V genes explain under half, and the rest has no known cause. Clone size and the V and J calls come from that table; the DNA yielded D and trimming. The sample profile shows about 240,000 clones; more than 70% of them were found once. Over 9% of the sample rests with the top ten.

A remark on this clone: Its antigen remains undetermined. Base qualities are not provided; no much larger clone lies one nucleotide away.

From a lookup of the germline V gene, CDR1 and CDR2 are MDHEN and SYDVKM. The V and J ends are trimmed by 4 bases and 6 bases, leaving 16 bases between them. Counted from cysteine to phenylalanine, this CDR3 has 15 amino acids. Only the CDR3 region is kept as DNA, spanning 45 bases read in frame from base 1. Whole blood was collected in K2EDTA tubes by collaborating institutions according to the institutions' own protocols. For TCRbeta analysis, collaborators shipped samples as frozen whole blood, isolated PBMCs, or DNA extracted from either of those sample types. The sample was peripheral blood. The chain uses TRBV28 and TRBJ1-5; perhaps TRBD1 is the D gene, with 5 bases matching. The sequence came from an elderly man with acute or convalescent COVID-19. The sequenced DNA is TGTGCCAGCAGTTCCCGGACATCCAGAGGTCAGCCCCAGCATTTT. Translated, it reads CASSSRTSRGQPQHF.